The clone carrying this T cell receptor (beta chain) came up once. Repertoires were generated with immunoSEQ multiplex PCR, while TCRdb's copy carries only in-frame clones and drops some. The repertoire holds about 130,000 clones, with approximately 86% as singletons. V lost 3 bases and J lost 0; bases outside the gene matches: 1. The CDR3 is made up of 16 amino acids. Germline CDR1 LNHDA, CDR2 SQIVND (reference sequence). The data stem from a study of blood T cell repertoires in COVID-19. Study details: Acute and convalescent COVID-19 specimens originated in the United States, Italy and Spain. PBMCs, B-cell-depleted T cells, or T cells provided the cDNA or gDNA that made up the material.

Across about two dozen US areas, participants ranged in age from about 18 to 100 years. For recovered donors of Cohort 3, there were two negative PCRs, clearance, or symptom resolution. This TCR came from a woman between 45 and 65 years old who had recovered from COVID-19. V and J are TRBV19 and TRBJ1-4; 10 nucleotides match TRBD1. The sample comprised PBMCs or T cells enriched from blood (not recorded which). CDR3 protein: CASSMGQGSTNEKLFF. The CDR3 DNA reads as TGTGCCAGTAGTATGGGACAGGGGTCAACTAATGAAAAACTGTTTTTT.